These 18 T cell receptor beta chains originate from one sample sequenced in a study of T cell responses to AZD1222 COVID-19 vaccine. Only in-frame clones appear in the TCRdb table, and some are missing; sequencing was by immunoSEQ multiplex PCR. The repertoire holds 150,000 to 160,000 clones, with less than 90% as singletons. The sequenced sample was peripheral blood, obtained after recovery from COVID-19. These receptors all stem from an adult who had recovered from COVID-19.

This rearrangement joins TRBV6-1 to TRBJ2-1, with TRBD2 matching 9 bases. The V and J ends lost 2 bases and 2 bases, in that order; junction bases with no gene match: 4. This CDR3 comprises 16 residues. Germline V CDR1 and CDR2: MNHNS, SASEGT. The CDR3 loop is CASSERVAGAYNEQFF. In nucleotides, the CDR3 is TGTGCCAGCAGTGAAAGAGTAGCGGGAGCCTACAATGAGCAGTTCTTC.

V and J are TRBV11-2 and TRBJ2-1, with 16 bases matching TRBD2. This CDR3 region has 17 residues. Germline V gene data show CDR1 as SGHAT and CDR2 as FQNNGV. The junction had 3 bases not matched to a gene; V was cut back by 5 bases and J by 2 bases. CDR3 DNA: TGTGCCAGCAGCATCGGGACTAGCGGGGGGGCCTACAATGAGCAGTTCTTC. Translation gives CASSIGTSGGAYNEQFF. Based on the CDR3 plus reference TRBV11-2 and TRBJ2-1, the full variable domain is EAGVAQSPRYKIIEKRQSVAFWCNPISGHATLYWYQQILGQGPKLLIQFQNNGVVDDSQLPKDRFSAERLKGVDSTLKIQPAKLEDSAVYLCASSIGTSGGAYNEQFFGPGTRLTVL.

The chain links TRBV7-2 to TRBJ2-1, with D unresolved. The germline V gene has CDR1 SGHTA and CDR2 FQGNSA. V lost 3 bases and J 2 bases, leaving 11 bases between the germline ends. The CDR3 sequence is 15 residues long. CDR3 loop: CASSFSRSTYNEQFF. The CDR3 bases are TGTGCCAGCAGCTTCTCTAGATCAACCTACAATGAGCAGTTCTTC. The whole variable domain, filled in from reference TRBV7-2 and TRBJ2-1, reads GAGVSQSPSNKVTEKGKDVELRCDPISGHTALYWYRQSLGQGLEFLIYFQGNSAPDKSGLPSDRFSAERTGGSVSTLTIQRTQQEDSAVYLCASSFSRSTYNEQFFGPGTRLTVL.

The chain combines TRBV5-1 with TRBJ1-2; D is undetermined. V was clipped by 5 bases and J by 5 bases, with 16 bases between them. There are 14 residues in the CDR3. Germline V gene data show CDR1 as SGHRS and CDR2 as YFSETQ. CDR3 sequence: CASRSPGGPYGYTF. The CDR3 DNA sequence: TGCGCCAGCAGAAGTCCGGGAGGCCCTTATGGCTACACCTTC.

The gene calls are TRBV5-1 and TRBJ2-2; no reliable D call. The germline V and J ends were trimmed by 4 bases and 1 base, with 11 bases remaining between them. CDR1 and CDR2 (germline): SGHRS, YFSETQ. The CDR3 has 15 residues. CDR3 DNA sequence: TGCGCCAGCAGCCCTGTTTGGCGGAACACCGGGGAGCTGTTTTTT. Residues: CASSPVWRNTGELFF.

The chain uses TRBV29-1 and TRBJ2-7; TRBD2 might be the D (5 bases). V was cut by 6 bases and J by 2 bases, with 8 bases left in between. CDR3 length: 11 residues. Looked up from germline, CDR1 is SQVTM and CDR2 is ANQGSEA. DNA of the CDR3: TGCAGCGTCGGGGTTACCTACGAGCAGTACTTC. Residues: CSVGVTYEQYF.

The sample holds a few counts of this clone. CDR3 residues: CASGRQGEQYF. The CDR3 coding sequence is TGCGCCAGCGGCAGACAGGGCGAGCAGTACTTC. This rearrangement joins TRBV5-1 to TRBJ2-7, with 7 positions matching TRBD1. The junction had 4 bases not matched to a gene; V was cut back by 7 bases and J by 6 bases. CDR1 SGHRS and CDR2 YFSETQ come from the germline V gene. The CDR3 covers 11 residues.

The chain carries TRBV13 and TRBJ2-1; 14 positions agree with TRBD2. Germline CDR1 reads PRHDT; CDR2 reads FYEKMQ (reference sequence). Germline trimming cut 4 bases from V and 7 bases from J; bases unmatched to any gene: 12. The CDR3 contains 18 residues. The CDR3 bases are TGTGCCAGCAGCTCCGGGACTAGCGGGAGTCCGTTAGGGAATGAGCAGTTCTTC. Amino acids: CASSSGTSGSPLGNEQFF.

The chain carries TRBV29-1 and TRBJ2-7; 7 positions agree with TRBD1. Germline CDR1 reads SQVTM; CDR2 reads ANQGSEA. This CDR3 has 14 amino acids. V shed 3 bases and J 7 bases; nucleotides not matched to a gene: 12. DNA of the CDR3: TGCAGCGTTGAGCGGTCCCATGCAGGGGGTGAGCAGTACTTC. Translating it yields CSVERSHAGGEQYF.

The gene calls are TRBV9 and TRBJ2-1; D not certain. Germline CDR1 SGDLS, CDR2 YYNGEE. CDR3 length equals 16 residues. V was pared by 1 base and J by 3 bases, with 14 bases between. The CDR3 region is CASSVWSGSLYNEQFF. The CDR3 bases are TGTGCCAGCAGCGTATGGTCAGGAAGCCTCTACAATGAGCAGTTCTTC.

The sample holds a few counts of this clone. This chain uses TRBV4-2 with TRBJ2-2, with 7 bases lining up with TRBD1. The CDR3 has 17 residues. Germline CDR1 and CDR2: LGHNA and YNFKEQ. V gave up 1 base and J gave up 0 bases; unmatched junction bases: 5. CDR3 loop: CASSQGTGAANTGELFF. CDR3 nucleotide sequence: TGTGCCAGCAGCCAAGGGACAGGAGCAGCGAACACCGGGGAGCTGTTTTTT.

About this clone itself: One end of the junction is discordant with germline, which a read error may explain. The genes are TRBV28 and TRBJ2-6; TRBD1 agrees at 9 bases. Germline V gene lookup returns CDR1 MDHEN and CDR2 SYDVKM. The CDR3 runs 19 residues. The CDR3 protein is CASSLGRDRARAGANVLTF. Written as DNA, the CDR3 is TGTGCTAGCAGTTTAGGGCGGGACAGGGCCAGAGCTGGGGCCAACGTCCTGACTTTC.

There are a few counts of this clone. J is TRBJ2-3 and V is TRBV5-1; a possible D gene is TRBD1 (5 bases). The CDR3 is made up of 15 amino acids. The V end lost 9 bases, the J end lost 0 bases, and 17 bases lay between the germline ends. Per the germline V gene, CDR1 is SGHRS and CDR2 is YFSETQ. The CDR3 DNA reads TGCGCCACTCGGCCGAATGGGGCTAGCACAGATACGCAGTATTTT. It specifies CATRPNGASTDTQYF.

The gene calls are TRBV27 and TRBJ2-2; 10 bases line up with TRBD2. This CDR3 region has 18 residues. J gave up 4 bases and V 0 bases, and 8 bases lay outside the gene matches. Germline loops: CDR1 MNHEY, CDR2 SMNVEV (reference sequence). The CDR3 nucleotides are TGTGCCAGCAGTTTATCGGGACTAGCGTCGTCGGGCACCGGGGAGCTGTTTTTT. It yields the protein CASSLSGLASSGTGELFF.

The V and J genes are TRBV19 and TRBJ2-7; D is unclear. Trimming took off 1 base at V and 0 bases at J, with 10 bases between the two ends. Germline loops: CDR1 LNHDA, CDR2 SQIVND (reference sequence). The CDR3 contains 15 residues. This CDR3 is CASSIAGAGSYEQYF. The CDR3 DNA follows: TGTGCCAGTAGTATAGCTGGTGCAGGCTCCTACGAGCAGTACTTC.

This clone was seen once. DNA of the CDR3: TGTGCCACCCTCTCGGAAAGGAACACTGAAGCTTTCTTT. It yields the protein CATLSERNTEAFF. The chain carries TRBV28 and TRBJ1-1; D gene unclear. Trimming pared 10 bases from V and 1 base from J, leaving 13 bases between. This CDR3 is built from 13 residues. Germline assignment: CDR1 MDHEN and CDR2 SYDVKM. The full variable domain, its missing parts supplied by reference TRBV28 and TRBJ1-1, is DVKVTQSSRYLVKRTGEKVFLECVQDMDHENMFWYRQDPGLGLRLIYFSYDVKMKEKGDIPEGYSVSREKKERFSLILESASTNQTSMYLCATLSERNTEAFFGQGTRLTVV.

The rearrangement links TRBV28 to TRBJ2-2, with a tentative D call TRBD2 (6 bases). Germline lookup yields CDR1 MDHEN and CDR2 SYDVKM. The CDR3 covers 15 residues. V was clipped by 2 bases and J by 1 base, with 8 bases between them. CDR3 bases: TGTGCCAGCAGTTTACCGGGGGTGAACACCGGGGAGCTGTTTTTT. Translation gives CASSLPGVNTGELFF.

The chain recombines TRBV7-8 with TRBJ2-7; D possibly corresponds to TRBD1 (6 bases). Germline V gene data show CDR1 as SGHVS and CDR2 as FQNEAQ. CDR3 length: 13 amino acids. V lost 4 bases and J 2 bases, leaving 9 bases between the germline ends. Written as DNA, the CDR3 is TGTGCCAGCAGCTCAGGGACACCCTACGAGCAGTACTTC. It translates to CASSSGTPYEQYF.